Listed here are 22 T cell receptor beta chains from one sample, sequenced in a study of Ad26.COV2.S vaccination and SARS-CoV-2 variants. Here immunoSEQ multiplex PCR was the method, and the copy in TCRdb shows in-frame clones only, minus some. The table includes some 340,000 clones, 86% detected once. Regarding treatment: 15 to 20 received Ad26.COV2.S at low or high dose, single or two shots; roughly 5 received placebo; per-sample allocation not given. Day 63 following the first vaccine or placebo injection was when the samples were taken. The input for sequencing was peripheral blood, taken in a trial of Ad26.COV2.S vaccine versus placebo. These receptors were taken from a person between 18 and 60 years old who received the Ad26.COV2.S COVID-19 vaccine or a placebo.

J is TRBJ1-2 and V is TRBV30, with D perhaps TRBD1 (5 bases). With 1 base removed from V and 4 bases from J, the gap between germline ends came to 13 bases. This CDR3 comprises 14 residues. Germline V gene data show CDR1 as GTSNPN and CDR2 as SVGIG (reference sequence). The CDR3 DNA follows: TGTGCCTGGAGTGCCGGGACCTCGGCCTATGGCTACACCTTC. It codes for CAWSAGTSAYGYTF.

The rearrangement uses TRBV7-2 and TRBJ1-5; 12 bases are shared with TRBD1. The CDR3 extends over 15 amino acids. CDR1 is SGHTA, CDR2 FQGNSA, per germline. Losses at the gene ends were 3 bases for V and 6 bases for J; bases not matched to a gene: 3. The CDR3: CASSLGTGGRQPQHF. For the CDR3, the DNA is TGTGCCAGCAGCTTGGGGACAGGGGGCCGTCAGCCCCAGCATTTT. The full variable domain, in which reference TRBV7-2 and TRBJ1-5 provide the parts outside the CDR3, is GAGVSQSPSNKVTEKGKDVELRCDPISGHTALYWYRQSLGQGLEFLIYFQGNSAPDKSGLPSDRFSAERTGGSVSTLTIQRTQQEDSAVYLCASSLGTGGRQPQHFGDGTRLSIL.

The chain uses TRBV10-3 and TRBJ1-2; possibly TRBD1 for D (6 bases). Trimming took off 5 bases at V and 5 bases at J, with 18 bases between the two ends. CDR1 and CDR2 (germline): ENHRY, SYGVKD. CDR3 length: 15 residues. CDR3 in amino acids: CAISPGGPPDYGYTF. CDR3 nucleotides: TGTGCCATCAGTCCCGGGGGCCCGCCCGATTATGGCTACACCTTC.

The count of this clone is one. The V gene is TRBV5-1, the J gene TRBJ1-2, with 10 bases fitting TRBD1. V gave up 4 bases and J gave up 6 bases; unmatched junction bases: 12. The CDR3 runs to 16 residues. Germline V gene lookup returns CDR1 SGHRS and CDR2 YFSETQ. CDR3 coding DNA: TGCGCCAGCAGCACGGAGGGACAGGGGAAGGTAGATGGCTACACCTTC. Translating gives CASSTEGQGKVDGYTF. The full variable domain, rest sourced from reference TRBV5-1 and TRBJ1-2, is KAGVTQTPRYLIKTRGQQVTLSCSPISGHRSVSWYQQTPGQGLQFLFEYFSETQRNKGNFPGRFSGRQFSNSRSEMNVSTLELGDSALYLCASSTEGQGKVDGYTFGSGTRLTVV.

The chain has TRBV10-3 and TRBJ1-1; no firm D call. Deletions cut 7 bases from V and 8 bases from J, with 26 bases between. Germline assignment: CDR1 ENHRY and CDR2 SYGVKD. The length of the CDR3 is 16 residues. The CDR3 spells CAITKDAANTAAEAFF. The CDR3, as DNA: TGTGCCATCACCAAAGACGCGGCCAACACCGCCGCGGAAGCTTTCTTT.

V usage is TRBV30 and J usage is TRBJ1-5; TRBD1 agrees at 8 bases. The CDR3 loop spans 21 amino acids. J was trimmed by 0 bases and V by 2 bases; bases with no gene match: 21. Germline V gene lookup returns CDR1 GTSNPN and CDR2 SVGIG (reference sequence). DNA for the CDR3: TGTGCCTGGAGTATGGGACAGGCCTCGGTGGTGTACCCTTATAGCAATCAGCCCCAGCATTTT. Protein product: CAWSMGQASVVYPYSNQPQHF. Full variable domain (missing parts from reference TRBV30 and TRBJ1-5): SQTIHQWPATLVQPVGSPLSLECTVEGTSNPNLYWYRQAAGRGLQLLFYSVGIGQISSEVPQNLSASRPQDRQFILSSKKLLLSDSGFYLCAWSMGQASVVYPYSNQPQHFGDGTRLSIL.

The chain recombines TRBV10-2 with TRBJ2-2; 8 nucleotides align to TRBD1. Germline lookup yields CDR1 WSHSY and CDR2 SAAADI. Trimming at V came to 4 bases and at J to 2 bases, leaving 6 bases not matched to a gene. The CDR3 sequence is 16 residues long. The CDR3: CASSAPTGVNTGELFF. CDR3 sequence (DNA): TGCGCCAGCAGTGCCCCGACAGGGGTTAACACCGGGGAGCTGTTTTTT.

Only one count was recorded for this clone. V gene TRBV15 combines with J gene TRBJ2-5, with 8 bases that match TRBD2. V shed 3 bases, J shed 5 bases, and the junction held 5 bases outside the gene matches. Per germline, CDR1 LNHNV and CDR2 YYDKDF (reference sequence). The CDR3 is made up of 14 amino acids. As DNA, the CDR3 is TGTGCCACCAGCAGCGCCAGCGGGGGCGAGACCCAGTACTTC. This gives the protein CATSSASGGETQYF.

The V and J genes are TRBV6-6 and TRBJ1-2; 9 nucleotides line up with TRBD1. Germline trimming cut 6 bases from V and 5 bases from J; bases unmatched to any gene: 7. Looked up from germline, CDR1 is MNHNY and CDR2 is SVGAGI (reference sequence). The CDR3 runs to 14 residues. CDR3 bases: TGTGCCAGCAGCATAGGACAGGGGTTATATGGCTACACCTTC. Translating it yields CASSIGQGLYGYTF.

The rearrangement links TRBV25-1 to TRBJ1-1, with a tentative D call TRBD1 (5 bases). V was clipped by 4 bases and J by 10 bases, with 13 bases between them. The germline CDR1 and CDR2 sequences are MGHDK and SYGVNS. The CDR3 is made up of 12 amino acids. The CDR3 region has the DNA TGTGCCAGCAGTGTTGGGGGTTTGGGAGCTTTCTTT. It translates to CASSVGGLGAFF.

The CDR3 DNA sequence: TGTGCCAGCAGCCAAGACCATCCAGCGGGGGGGGCAGATACGCAGTATTTT. Its protein product is CASSQDHPAGGADTQYF. The V call is TRBV3-1 (or the pseudogene TRBV3-2), the J call TRBJ2-3, with TRBD2 identical over 10 bases. With 0 bases clipped from V and 4 bases from J, the junction kept 7 bases outside the gene matches. CDR1 is LGHDT and CDR2 is YNNKEL in the germline V gene (reference sequence). The CDR3 totals 17 residues.

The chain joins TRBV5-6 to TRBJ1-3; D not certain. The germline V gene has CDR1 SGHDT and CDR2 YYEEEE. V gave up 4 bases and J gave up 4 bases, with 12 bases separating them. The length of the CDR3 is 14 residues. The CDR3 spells CASSRTDIGNTIYF. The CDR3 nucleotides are TGTGCCAGCAGCCGTACAGATATAGGAAACACCATATATTTT.

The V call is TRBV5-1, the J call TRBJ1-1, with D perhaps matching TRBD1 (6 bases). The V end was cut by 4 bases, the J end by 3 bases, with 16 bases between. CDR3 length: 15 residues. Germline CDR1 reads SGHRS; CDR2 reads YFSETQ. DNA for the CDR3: TGCGCCAGCAGCCAGGAAAGAAGGGGGTACACTGAAGCTTTCTTT. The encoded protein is CASSQERRGYTEAFF.

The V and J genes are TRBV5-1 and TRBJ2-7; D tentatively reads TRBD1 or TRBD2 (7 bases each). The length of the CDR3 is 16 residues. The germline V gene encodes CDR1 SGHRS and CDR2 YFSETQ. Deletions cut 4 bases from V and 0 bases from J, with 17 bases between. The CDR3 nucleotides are TGCGCCAGCAGCCTGGGGGGGACAGAGAGCTCCTACGAGCAGTACTTC. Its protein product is CASSLGGTESSYEQYF.

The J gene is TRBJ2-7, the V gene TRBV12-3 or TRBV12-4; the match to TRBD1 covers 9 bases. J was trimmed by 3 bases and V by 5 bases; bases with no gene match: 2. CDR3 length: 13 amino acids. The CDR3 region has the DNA TGTGCCAGCAGTAGACAGGGGGGCTACGAGCAGTACTTC. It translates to CASSRQGGYEQYF.

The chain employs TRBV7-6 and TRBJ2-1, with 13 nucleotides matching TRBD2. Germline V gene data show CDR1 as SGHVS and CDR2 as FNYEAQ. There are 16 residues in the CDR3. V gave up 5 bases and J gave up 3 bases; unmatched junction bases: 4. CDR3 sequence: CASSKGLAGIYNEQFF. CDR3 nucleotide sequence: TGTGCCAGCAGCAAGGGACTAGCGGGGATCTACAATGAGCAGTTCTTC.

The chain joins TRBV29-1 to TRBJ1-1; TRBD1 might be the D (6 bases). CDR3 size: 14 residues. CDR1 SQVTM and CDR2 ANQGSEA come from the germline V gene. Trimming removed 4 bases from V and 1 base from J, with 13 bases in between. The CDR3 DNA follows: TGCAGCGTTGGGGAGGGACACGAGAACACTGAAGCTTTCTTT. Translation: CSVGEGHENTEAFF. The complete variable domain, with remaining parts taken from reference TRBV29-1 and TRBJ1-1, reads SAVISQKPSRDICQRGTSLTIQCQVDSQVTMMFWYRQQPGQSLTLIATANQGSEATYESGFVIDKFPISRPNLTFSTLTVSNMSPEDSSIYLCSVGEGHENTEAFFGQGTRLTVV.

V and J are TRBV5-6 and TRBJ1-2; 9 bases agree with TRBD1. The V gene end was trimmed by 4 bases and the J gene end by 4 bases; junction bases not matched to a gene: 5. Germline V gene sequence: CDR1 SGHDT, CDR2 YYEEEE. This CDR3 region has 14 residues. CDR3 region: CASSALQGAYGYTF. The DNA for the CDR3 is TGTGCCAGCAGCGCGTTACAGGGGGCCTATGGCTACACCTTC.

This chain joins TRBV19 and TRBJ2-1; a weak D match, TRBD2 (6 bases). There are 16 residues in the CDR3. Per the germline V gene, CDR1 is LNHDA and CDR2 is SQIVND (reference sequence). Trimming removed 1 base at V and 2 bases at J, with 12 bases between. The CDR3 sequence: CASSIGGDTPYNEQFF. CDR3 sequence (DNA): TGTGCCAGTAGTATAGGGGGGGATACCCCCTACAATGAGCAGTTCTTC. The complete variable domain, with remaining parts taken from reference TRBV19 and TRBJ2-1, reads DGGITQSPKYLFRKEGQNVTLSCEQNLNHDAMYWYRQDPGQGLRLIYYSQIVNDFQKGDIAEGYSVSREKKESFPLTVTSAQKNPTAFYLCASSIGGDTPYNEQFFGPGTRLTVL.

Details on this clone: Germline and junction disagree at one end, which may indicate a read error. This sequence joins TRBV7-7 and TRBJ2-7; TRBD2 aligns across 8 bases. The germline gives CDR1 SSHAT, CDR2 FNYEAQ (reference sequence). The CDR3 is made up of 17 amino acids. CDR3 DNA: TGTGCTAGCAGCTTAGTCGGGGGGGGATTCAGCTCCTACGAGCAGTACTTC. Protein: CASSLVGGGFSSYEQYF.

For the CDR3, the DNA is TGTGCCAGCAGTTACTCGACCGGGACAGGGAATTCACCCCTCCACTTT. Its protein is CASSYSTGTGNSPLHF. The V and J genes are TRBV6-5 and TRBJ1-6; 9 positions agree with TRBD1. The trim removed 0 bases at V and 7 bases at J, leaving 4 bases unmatched. This CDR3 contains 16 residues. Germline V gene sequence: CDR1 MNHEY, CDR2 SVGAGI.

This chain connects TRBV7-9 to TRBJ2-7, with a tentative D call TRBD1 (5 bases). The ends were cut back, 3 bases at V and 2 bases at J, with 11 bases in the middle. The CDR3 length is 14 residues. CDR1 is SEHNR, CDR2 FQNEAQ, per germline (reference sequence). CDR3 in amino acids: CASSFLQETYEQYF. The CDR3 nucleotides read TGTGCCAGCAGCTTTTTACAGGAGACCTACGAGCAGTACTTC.